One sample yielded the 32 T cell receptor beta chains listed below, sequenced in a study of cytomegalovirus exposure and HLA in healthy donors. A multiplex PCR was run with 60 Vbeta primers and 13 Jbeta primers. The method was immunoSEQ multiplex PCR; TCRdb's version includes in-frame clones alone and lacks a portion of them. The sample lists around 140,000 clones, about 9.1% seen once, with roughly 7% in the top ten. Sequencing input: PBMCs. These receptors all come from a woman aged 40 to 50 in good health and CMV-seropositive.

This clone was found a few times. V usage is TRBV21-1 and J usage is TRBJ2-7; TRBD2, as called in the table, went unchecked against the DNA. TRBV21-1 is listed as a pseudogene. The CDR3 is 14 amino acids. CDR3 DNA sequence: TGTGCCAGCAGCTCCAGGGTAGGGAGGCGCGAGCAGTACTTC. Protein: CASSSRVGRREQYF.

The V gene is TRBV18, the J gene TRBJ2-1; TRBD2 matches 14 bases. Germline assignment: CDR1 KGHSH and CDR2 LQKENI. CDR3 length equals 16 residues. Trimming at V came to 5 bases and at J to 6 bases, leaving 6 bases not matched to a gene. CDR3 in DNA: TGTGCCAGCTCAACCCAGGGACTAGCGGGGGTCAATGAGCAGTTCTTC. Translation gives CASSTQGLAGVNEQFF.

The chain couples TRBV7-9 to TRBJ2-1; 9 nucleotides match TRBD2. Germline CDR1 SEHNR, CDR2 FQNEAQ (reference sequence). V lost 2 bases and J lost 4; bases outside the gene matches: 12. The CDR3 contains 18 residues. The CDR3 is CASSLRDLAGNLYNEQFF. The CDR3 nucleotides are TGTGCCAGCAGCTTACGGGATCTAGCGGGGAACTTATACAATGAGCAGTTCTTC.

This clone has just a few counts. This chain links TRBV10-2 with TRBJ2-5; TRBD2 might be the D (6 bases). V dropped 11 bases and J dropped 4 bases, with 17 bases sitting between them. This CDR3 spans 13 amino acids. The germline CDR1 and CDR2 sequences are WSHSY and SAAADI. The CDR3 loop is CAGRGLFPETQYF. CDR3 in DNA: TGCGCCGGGCGGGGACTCTTCCCAGAGACCCAGTACTTC.

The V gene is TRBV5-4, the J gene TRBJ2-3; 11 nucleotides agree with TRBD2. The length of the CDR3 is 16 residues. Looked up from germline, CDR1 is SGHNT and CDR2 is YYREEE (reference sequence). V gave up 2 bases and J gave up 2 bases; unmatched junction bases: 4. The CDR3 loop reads CASSFRLAGTTDTQYF. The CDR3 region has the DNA TGTGCCAGCAGCTTTCGACTAGCGGGGACCACAGATACGCAGTATTTT.

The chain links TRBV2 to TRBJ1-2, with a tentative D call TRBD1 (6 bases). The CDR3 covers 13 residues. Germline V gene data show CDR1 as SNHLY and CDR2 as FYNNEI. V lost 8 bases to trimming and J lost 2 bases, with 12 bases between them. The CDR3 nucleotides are TGTGCCAGCTTAGTTCAGGGGAACTATGGCTACACCTTC. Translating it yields CASLVQGNYGYTF.

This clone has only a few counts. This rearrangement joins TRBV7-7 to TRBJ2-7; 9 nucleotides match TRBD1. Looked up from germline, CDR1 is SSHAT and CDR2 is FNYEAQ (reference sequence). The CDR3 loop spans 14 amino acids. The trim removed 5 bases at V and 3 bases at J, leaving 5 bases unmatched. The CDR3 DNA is TGTGCCAGCAGCCTGGGGACAGGGAACTACGAGCAGTACTTC. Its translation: CASSLGTGNYEQYF.

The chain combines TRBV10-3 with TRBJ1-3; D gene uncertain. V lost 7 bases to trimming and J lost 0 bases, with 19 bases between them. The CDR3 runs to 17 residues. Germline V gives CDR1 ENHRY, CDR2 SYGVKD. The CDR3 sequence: CAITTHLTGSSGNTIYF. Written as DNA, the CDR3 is TGTGCCATCACCACCCACTTGACGGGTAGCTCTGGAAACACCATATATTTT.

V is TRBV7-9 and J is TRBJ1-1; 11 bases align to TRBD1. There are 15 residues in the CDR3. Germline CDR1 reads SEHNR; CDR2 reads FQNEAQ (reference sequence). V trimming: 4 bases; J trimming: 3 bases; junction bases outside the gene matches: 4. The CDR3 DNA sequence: TGTGCCAGCAGCTCGAGGGGACAGGGGGACACTGAAGCTTTCTTT. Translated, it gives CASSSRGQGDTEAFF.

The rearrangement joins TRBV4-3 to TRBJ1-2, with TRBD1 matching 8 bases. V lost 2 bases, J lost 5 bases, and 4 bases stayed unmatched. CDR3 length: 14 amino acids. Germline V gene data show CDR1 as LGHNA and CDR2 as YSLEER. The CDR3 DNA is TGCGCCAGCAGCCAATCACAGGGGGGGTATGGCTACACCTTC. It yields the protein CASSQSQGGYGYTF.

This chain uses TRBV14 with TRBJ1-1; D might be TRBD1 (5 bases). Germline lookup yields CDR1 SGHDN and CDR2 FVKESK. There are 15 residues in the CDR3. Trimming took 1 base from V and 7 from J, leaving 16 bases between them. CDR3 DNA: TGTGCCAGCAGCCAAGCCAGGGCATGGGCTAGTGAAGCTTTCTTT. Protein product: CASSQARAWASEAFF.

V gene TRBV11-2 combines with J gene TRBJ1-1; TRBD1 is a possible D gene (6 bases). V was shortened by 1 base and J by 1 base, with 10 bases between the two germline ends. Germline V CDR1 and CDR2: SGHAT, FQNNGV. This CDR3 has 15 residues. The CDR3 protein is CASSLVPTGNTEAFF. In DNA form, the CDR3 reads TGTGCCAGCAGCTTAGTCCCGACAGGGAACACTGAAGCTTTCTTT. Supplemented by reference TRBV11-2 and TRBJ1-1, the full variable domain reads EAGVAQSPRYKIIEKRQSVAFWCNPISGHATLYWYQQILGQGPKLLIQFQNNGVVDDSQLPKDRFSAERLKGVDSTLKIQPAKLEDSAVYLCASSLVPTGNTEAFFGQGTRLTVV.

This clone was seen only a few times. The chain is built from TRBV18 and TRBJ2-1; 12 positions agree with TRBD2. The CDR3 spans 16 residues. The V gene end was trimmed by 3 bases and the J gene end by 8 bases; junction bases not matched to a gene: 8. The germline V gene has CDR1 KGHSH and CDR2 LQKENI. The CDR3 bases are TGTGCCAGCTCACCGACTACTAGCGGGGGGACAGATGAGCAGTTCTTC. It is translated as CASSPTTSGGTDEQFF. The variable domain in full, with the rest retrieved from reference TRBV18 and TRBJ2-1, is NAGVMQNPRHLVRRRGQEARLRCSPMKGHSHVYWYRQLPEEGLKFMVYLQKENIIDESGMPKERFSAEFPKEGPSILRIQQVVRGDSAAYFCASSPTTSGGTDEQFFGPGTRLTVL.

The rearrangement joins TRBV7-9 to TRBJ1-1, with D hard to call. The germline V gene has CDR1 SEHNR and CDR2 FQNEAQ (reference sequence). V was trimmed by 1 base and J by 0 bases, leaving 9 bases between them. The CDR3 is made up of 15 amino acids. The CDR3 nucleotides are TGTGCCAGCAGCTTAGGGCCCCCCCTGAACACTGAAGCTTTCTTT. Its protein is CASSLGPPLNTEAFF.

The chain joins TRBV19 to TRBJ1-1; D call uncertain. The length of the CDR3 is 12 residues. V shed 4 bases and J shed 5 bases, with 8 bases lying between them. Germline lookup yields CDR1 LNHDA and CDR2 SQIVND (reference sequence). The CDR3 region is CASSNPGTEAFF. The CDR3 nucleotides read TGTGCCAGTAGTAACCCGGGGACTGAAGCTTTCTTT.

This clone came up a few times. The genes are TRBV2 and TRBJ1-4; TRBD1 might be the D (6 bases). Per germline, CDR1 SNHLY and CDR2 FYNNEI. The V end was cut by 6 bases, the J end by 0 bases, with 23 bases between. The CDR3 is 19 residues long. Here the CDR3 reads CASRGEDSSAFATNEKLFF. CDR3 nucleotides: TGTGCCAGCAGGGGAGAGGACAGCTCAGCATTTGCAACTAATGAAAAACTGTTTTTT.

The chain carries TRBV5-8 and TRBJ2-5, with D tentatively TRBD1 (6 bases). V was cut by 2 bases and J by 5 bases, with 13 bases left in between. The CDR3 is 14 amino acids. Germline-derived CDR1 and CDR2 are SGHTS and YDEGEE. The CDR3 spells CASSLERTEETQYF. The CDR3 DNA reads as TGTGCCAGCAGCTTAGAGAGGACAGAGGAGACCCAGTACTTC.

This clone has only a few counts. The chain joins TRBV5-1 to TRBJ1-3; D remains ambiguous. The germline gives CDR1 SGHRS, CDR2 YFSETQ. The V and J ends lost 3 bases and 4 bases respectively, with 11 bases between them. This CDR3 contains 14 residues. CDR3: CASSWGVSGNTIYF. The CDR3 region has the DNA TGCGCCAGCAGCTGGGGAGTTTCAGGAAACACCATATATTTT.

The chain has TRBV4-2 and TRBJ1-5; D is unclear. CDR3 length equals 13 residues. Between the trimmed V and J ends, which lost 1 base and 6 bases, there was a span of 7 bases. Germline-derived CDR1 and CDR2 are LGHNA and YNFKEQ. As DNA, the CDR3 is TGTGCCAGCAGCCAAGGGCTTTTTCAGCCCCAGCATTTT. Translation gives CASSQGLFQPQHF.

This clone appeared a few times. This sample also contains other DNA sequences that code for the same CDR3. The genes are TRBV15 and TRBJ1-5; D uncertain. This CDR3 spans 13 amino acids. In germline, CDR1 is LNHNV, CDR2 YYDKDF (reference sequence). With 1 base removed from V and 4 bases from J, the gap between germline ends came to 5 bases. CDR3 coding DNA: TGTGCCACCAGCAGAGTTCAGAATCAGCCCCAGCATTTT. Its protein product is CATSRVQNQPQHF.

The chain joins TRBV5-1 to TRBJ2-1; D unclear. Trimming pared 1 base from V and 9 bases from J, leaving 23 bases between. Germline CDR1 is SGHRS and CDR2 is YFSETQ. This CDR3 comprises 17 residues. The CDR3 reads CASSLLVGTTNYGEQFF. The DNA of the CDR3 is TGCGCCAGCAGCTTGTTAGTTGGAACTACCAACTATGGTGAGCAGTTCTTC.

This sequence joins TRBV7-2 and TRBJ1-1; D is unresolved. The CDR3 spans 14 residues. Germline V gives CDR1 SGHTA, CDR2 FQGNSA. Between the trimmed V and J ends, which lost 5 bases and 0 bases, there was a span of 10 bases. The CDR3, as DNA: TGTGCCAGCAGCCGATCAGCGTTGAACACTGAAGCTTTCTTT. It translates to CASSRSALNTEAFF. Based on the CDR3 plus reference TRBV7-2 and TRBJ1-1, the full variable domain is GAGVSQSPSNKVTEKGKDVELRCDPISGHTALYWYRQSLGQGLEFLIYFQGNSAPDKSGLPSDRFSAERTGGSVSTLTIQRTQQEDSAVYLCASSRSALNTEAFFGQGTRLTVV.

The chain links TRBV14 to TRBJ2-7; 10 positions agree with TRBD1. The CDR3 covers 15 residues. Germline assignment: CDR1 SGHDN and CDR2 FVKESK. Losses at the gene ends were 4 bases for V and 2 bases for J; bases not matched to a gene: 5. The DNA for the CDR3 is TGTGCCAGCAGCCCTTGGGACAGGGGTACCTACGAGCAGTACTTC. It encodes CASSPWDRGTYEQYF.

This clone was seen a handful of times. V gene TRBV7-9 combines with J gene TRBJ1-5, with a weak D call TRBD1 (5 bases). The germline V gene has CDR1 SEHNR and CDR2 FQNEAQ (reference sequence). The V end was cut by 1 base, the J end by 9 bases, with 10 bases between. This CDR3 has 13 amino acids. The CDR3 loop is CASSLGGGRPQHF. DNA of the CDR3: TGTGCCAGCAGCTTAGGGGGGGGTCGGCCCCAGCATTTT. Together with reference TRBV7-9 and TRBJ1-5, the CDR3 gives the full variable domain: DTGVSQNPRHKITKRGQNVTFRCDPISEHNRLYWYRQTLGQGPEFLTYFQNEAQLEKSRLLSDRFSAERPKGSFSTLEIQRTEQGDSAMYLCASSLGGGRPQHFGDGTRLSIL.

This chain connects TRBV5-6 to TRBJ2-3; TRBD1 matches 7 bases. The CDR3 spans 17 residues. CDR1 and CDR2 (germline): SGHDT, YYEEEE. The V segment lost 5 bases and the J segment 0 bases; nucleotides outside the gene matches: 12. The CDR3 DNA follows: TGTGCCAGCAGTCTGTTTCCGGACAGGCGTAGCACAGATACGCAGTATTTT. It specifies CASSLFPDRRSTDTQYF.

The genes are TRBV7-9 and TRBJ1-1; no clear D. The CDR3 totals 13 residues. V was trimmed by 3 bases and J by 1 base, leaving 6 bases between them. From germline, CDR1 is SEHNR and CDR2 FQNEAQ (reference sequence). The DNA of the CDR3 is TGTGCCAGCAGCTTCCCAGGGAACACTGAAGCTTTCTTT. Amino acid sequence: CASSFPGNTEAFF.

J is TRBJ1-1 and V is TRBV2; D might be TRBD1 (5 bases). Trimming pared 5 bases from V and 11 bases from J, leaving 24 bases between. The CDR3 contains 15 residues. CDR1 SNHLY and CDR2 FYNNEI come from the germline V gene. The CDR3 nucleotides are TGTGCCAGCAGTTACGGCGGGGGAATCCTCTCGACGGCTTTCTTT. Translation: CASSYGGGILSTAFF.

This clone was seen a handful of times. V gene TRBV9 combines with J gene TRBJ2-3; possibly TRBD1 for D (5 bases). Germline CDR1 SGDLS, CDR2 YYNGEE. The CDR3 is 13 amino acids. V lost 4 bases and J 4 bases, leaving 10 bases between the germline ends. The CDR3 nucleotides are TGTGCCAGCAGCAAGGGGCAGGCAGATACGCAGTATTTT. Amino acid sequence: CASSKGQADTQYF.

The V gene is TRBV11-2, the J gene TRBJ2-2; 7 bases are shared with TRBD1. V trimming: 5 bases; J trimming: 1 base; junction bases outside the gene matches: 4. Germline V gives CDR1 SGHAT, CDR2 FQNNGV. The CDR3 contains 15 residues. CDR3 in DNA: TGTGCCAGCAGCCCCCGGACAGGGAACACCGGGGAGCTGTTTTTT. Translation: CASSPRTGNTGELFF.

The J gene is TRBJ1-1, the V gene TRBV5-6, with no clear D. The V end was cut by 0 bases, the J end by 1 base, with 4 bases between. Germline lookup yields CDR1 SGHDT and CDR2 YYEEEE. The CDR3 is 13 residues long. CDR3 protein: CASSLGGNTEAFF. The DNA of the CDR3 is TGTGCCAGCAGCTTGGGCGGGAACACTGAAGCTTTCTTT.

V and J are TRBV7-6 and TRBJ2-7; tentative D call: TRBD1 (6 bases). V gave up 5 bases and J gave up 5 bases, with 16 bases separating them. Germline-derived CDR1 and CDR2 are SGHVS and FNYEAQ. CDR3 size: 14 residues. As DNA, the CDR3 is TGTGCCAGCAGCCCCTTTGGCAGGGGTCACGAGCAGTACTTC. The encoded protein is CASSPFGRGHEQYF. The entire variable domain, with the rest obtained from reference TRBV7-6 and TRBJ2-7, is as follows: GAGVSQSPRYKVTKRGQDVALRCDPISGHVSLYWYRQALGQGPEFLTYFNYEAQQDKSGLPNDRFSAERPEGSISTLTIQRTEQRDSAMYRCASSPFGRGHEQYFGPGTRLTVT.

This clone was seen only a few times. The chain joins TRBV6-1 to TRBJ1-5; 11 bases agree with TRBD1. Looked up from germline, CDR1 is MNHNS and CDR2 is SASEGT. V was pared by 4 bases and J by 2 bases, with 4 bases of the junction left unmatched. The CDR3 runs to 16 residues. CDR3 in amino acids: CASSGTGGMGNQPQHF. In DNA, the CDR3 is TGTGCCAGCAGTGGGACAGGGGGCATGGGCAATCAGCCCCAGCATTTT.